The clone carrying this T cell receptor beta chain is medium-sized within its sample. Its matching antigen is unknown. Profiling relied on immunoSEQ multiplex PCR, and the TCRdb table lists in-frame clones only, not all of them. The sample has around 67,000 clones; 65% to 85% are singletons. The data are from a study of T cell responses to AZD1222 COVID-19 vaccine. Study-wide points: The CD4 TCRs associated with vaccination extended across spike and predominated at 160-218 and 743-854. Baseline seropositives among AZD1222 recipients totaled only 6 or 7. Reportedly, close to half of spike-specific TCRs are directed against unmutated variant regions. Spike-specific TCR breadth and depth grew following two AZD1222 doses.

Germline CDR1 is SNHLY and CDR2 is FYNNEI. This CDR3 spans 11 amino acids. V lost 11 bases and J lost 5; bases outside the gene matches: 0. This material consisted of peripheral blood, taken on day 0 of AZD1222 vaccination. This TCR was recovered from an adult in good health. J is TRBJ2-2 and V is TRBV2; 9 bases line up with TRBD1. The chain's CDR3 is CAGQGTGELFF. The CDR3 coding sequence is TGTGCCGGACAGGGGACCGGGGAGCTGTTTTTT.